This T cell receptor (beta chain) is drawn from a study of immune heterogeneity within non-small cell lung tumors. TCR beta CDR3 was amplified by multiplex PCR, first round around 10 cycles, 32 V and 13 J primers. TCRdb independently ran MiXCR on the multiplex PCR reads; one entry per CDR3 protein. The sample records about 4,500 distinct CDR3 sequences, roughly 24% being singletons. TCRs were amplified from about 560 ng gDNA of bulk tumor per sample. Several far-apart biopsies were taken per primary tumor during surgery. The patients were newly diagnosed with non-small cell lung cancer, had not been treated, and had curative surgery. This CDR3 region has 16 residues. The V segment lost 5 bases and the J segment 4 bases; nucleotides outside the gene matches: 10. Germline CDR1 MNHEY, CDR2 SVGEGT. This clonotype turned up a few times.

Sequencing was carried out using lung tumor tissue. The rearrangement links TRBV6-2 or TRBV6-3 to TRBJ2-7, with TRBD2 matching 11 bases. This receptor was obtained from a man between 60 and 70 years old with non-small cell lung cancer. The DNA for the CDR3 is TGTGCCAGCAGTCCCCCGGGACTAGCGGACTGGTACGAGCAGTACTTC. As protein: CASSPPGLADWYEQYF.